The clone carrying this T cell receptor (beta chain) came up a few times. Its antigen is undetermined. The source of the sample is a study of cytomegalovirus exposure and HLA in healthy donors. Study-level findings and limits: An analysis that came later showed most CMV-associated TCR beta chains appearing HLA-restricted. For cytomegalovirus status, the classifier reportedly gave diagnoses with high specificity and sensitivity. A missense variant in DCLRE1C was later tied to TCR beta V- and J-gene trimming. Associated with cytomegalovirus, according to the listing, were 150 to 200 TCR beta chains.

PCR employed 60 Vbeta and 13 Jbeta primers. Measured with immunoSEQ multiplex PCR; TCRdb has only the in-frame clones, and not every one. The sample has about 190,000 clones; 79% are singletons. The CDR3 is 16 amino acids. The germline CDR1 and CDR2 sequences are SGHAT and FQDESV (reference sequence). The trim removed 6 bases at V and 2 bases at J, leaving 12 bases unmatched. The genes are TRBV11-1 and TRBJ2-5, with 7 positions matching TRBD2. The receptor comes from a woman younger than 30 in good health and CMV-seronegative. Sequencing used PBMCs. The CDR3 loop reads CASRSKTGEGQETQYF. The CDR3 DNA reads TGTGCCAGCAGATCAAAAACCGGGGAGGGACAAGAGACCCAGTACTTC.